The clone carrying this T cell receptor beta chain was seen a few times. Its specificity is not known. Profiling that covered TCR beta VDJ and CDR3 relied on genomic DNA as its template. TCRdb fed the reads into MiXCR, producing one record per CDR3 protein. This sample has more than 150,000 distinct CDR3 sequences, with roughly 50% found just once. This sample is part of a study of CD8+CD57+ T cells in acquired aplastic anemia. This CDR3 is built from 14 residues. After removal of 5 bases from V and 6 bases from J, the junction contained 8 bases not matched to a gene. Germline values: CDR1 SNHLY, CDR2 FYNNEI. General study results and limits: About 30 CD8+ CDR3 sequences occurred in both the patients and the controls. Between the patient and control groups, CD8+ Simpson's diversity did not differ significantly.

Patients picked for sequencing had shown CD8+CD57+ cell expansion detected by flow cytometry. The rearrangement joins TRBV2 to TRBJ2-7; TRBD1 agrees at 9 bases. The sample was sorted CD4+, CD8+, or CD8+CD57+ T cells (not recorded which) from PBMCs. The origin of this receptor is a human donor with aplastic anemia. The chain's CDR3 is CASSSSGTGSEQYF. CDR3 nucleotides: TGTGCCAGCAGTTCCTCCGGGACAGGGAGCGAGCAGTACTTC.